The clone carrying this T cell receptor (beta chain) was counted a few times. No antigen is known for it. This CDR3 is built from 14 residues. Trimming took off 3 bases at V and 0 bases at J, with 6 bases between the two ends. Germline V gene lookup returns CDR1 SNHLY and CDR2 FYNNEI. Time point meaning: persistent/refractory GD, antithyroid drugs over 5 years with positive TRAb. PBMC-derived RNA was used for the TCR library. Investigators report Graves' disease was diagnosed under American Thyroid Association guidelines. These data originate in a study of regulatory T cells in long-lasting Graves disease. As for the study in general: Over-5-year antithyroid drug use with positive TSH receptor antibodies defined persistent Graves' disease in the study. Study conclusions and caveats: Shared public clonotypes totalled over 2,500 in persistent patients, compared with over 800 in new patients. Repertoires from persistent disease leaned toward TRBV28, TRBJ1-2 and TRBJ2-5.

Investigators prepared the TCR beta libraries by applying iRepertoire HTBI primers and Arm-PCR of CDR3 regions. TCRdb ran MiXCR on the multiplex PCR reads and lists one entry per CDR3 protein. The table records roughly 700,000 distinct CDR3 sequences, 25% to 30% of them present only once. This clonotype was sampled from a female donor with Graves disease. J is TRBJ1-5 and V is TRBV2, with no clear D. The sample consisted of peripheral blood mononuclear cells (PBMCs), taken when the disease was refractory, from a patient treated with antithyroid drugs. DNA for the CDR3: TGTGCCAGCAGTGACCCCCTTAGCAATCAGCCCCAGCATTTT. Amino acid sequence: CASSDPLSNQPQHF.